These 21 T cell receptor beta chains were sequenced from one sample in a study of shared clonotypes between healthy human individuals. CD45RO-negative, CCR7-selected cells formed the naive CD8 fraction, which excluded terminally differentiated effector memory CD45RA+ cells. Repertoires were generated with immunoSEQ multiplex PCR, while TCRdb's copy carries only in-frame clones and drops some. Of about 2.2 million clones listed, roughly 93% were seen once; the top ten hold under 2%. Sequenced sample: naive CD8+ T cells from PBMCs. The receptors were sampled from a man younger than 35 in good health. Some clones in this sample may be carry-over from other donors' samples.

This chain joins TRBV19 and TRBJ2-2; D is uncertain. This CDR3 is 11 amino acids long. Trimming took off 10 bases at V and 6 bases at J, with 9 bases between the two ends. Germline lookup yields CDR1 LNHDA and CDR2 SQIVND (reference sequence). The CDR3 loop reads CATSFAGELFF. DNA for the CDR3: TGTGCCACCTCATTCGCCGGGGAGCTGTTTTTT.

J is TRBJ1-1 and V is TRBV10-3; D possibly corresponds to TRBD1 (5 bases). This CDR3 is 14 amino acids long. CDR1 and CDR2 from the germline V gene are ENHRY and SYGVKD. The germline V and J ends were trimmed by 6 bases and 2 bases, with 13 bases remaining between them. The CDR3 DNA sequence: TGTGCCATCAGGAGGGACGGACGAAACACTGAAGCTTTCTTT. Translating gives CAIRRDGRNTEAFF.

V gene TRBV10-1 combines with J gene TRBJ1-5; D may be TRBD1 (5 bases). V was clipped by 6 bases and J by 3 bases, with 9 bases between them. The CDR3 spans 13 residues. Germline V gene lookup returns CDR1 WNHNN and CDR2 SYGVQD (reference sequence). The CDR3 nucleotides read TGCGCCAGCAGCCAGGGCTCCAATCAGCCCCAGCATTTT. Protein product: CASSQGSNQPQHF.

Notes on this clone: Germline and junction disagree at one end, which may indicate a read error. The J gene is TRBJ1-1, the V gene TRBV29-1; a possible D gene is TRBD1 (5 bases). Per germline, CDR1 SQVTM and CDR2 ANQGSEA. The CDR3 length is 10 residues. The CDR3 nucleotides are TGTGCTTACAGGACCACTGAAGCTTTCTTT. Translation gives CAYRTTEAFF.

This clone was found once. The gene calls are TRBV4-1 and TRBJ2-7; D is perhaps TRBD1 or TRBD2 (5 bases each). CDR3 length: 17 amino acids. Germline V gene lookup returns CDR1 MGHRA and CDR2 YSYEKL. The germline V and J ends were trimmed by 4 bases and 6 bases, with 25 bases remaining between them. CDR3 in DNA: TGCGCCAGCAGCCGGGACGCCGGCGGTAGAGGCCATACCGAGCAGTACTTC. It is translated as CASSRDAGGRGHTEQYF.

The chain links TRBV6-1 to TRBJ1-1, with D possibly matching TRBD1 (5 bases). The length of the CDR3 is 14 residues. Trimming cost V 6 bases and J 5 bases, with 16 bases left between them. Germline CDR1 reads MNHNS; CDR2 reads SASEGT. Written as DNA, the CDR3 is TGTGCCAGCAGGGGACTTAGCCCGTGGACTGAAGCTTTCTTT. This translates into CASRGLSPWTEAFF.

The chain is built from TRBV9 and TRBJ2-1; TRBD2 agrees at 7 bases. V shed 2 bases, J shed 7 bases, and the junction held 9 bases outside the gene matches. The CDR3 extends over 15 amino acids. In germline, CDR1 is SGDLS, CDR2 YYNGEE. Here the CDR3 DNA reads TGTGCCAGCAGCGTGAGCGGGACCTCAAGTAATGAGCAGTTCTTC. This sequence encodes CASSVSGTSSNEQFF.

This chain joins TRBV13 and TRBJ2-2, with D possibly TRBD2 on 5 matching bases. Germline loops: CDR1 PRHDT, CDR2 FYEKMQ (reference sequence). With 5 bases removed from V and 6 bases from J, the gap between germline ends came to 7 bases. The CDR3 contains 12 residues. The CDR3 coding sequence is TGTGCCAGCAGCATGGAGGCCGGGGAGCTGTTTTTT. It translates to CASSMEAGELFF.

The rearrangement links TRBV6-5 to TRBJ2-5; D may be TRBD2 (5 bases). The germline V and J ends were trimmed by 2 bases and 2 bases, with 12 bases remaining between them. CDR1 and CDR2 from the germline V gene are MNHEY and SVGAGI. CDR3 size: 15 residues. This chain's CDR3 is CASSYLRGPQETQYF. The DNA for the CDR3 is TGTGCCAGCAGTTACCTCCGGGGTCCTCAAGAGACCCAGTACTTC.

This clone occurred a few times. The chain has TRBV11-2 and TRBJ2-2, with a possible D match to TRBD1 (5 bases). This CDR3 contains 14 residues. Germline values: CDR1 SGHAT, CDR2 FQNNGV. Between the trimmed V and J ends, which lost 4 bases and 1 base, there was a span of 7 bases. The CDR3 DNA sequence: TGTGCCAGCAGCTCGACAGAGAACACCGGGGAGCTGTTTTTT. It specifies CASSSTENTGELFF.

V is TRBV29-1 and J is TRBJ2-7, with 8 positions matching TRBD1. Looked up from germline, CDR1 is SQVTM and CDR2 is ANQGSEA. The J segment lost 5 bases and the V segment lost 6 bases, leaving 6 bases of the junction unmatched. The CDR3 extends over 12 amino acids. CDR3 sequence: CSVEQGADEQYF. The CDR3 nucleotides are TGCAGCGTGGAGCAGGGGGCAGACGAGCAGTACTTC.

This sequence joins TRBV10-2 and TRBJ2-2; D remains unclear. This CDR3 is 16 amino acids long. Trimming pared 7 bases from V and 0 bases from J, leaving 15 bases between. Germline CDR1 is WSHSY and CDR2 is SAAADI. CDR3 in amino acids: CASTVRAGTNTGELFF. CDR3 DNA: TGCGCCAGCACCGTTCGGGCAGGAACGAACACCGGGGAGCTGTTTTTT.

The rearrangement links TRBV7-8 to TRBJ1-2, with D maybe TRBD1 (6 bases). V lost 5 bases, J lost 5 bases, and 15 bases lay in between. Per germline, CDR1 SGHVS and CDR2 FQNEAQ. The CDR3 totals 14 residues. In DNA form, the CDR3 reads TGTGCCAGCAGCCCCCGGACAGAAATTTATGGCTACACCTTC. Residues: CASSPRTEIYGYTF.

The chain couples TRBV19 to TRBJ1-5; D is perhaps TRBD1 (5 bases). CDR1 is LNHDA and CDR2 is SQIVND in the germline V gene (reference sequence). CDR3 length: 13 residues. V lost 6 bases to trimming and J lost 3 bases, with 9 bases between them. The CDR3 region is CASRDTTNQPQHF. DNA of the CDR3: TGTGCCAGTAGGGACACCACCAATCAGCCCCAGCATTTT. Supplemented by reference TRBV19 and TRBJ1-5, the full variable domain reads DGGITQSPKYLFRKEGQNVTLSCEQNLNHDAMYWYRQDPGQGLRLIYYSQIVNDFQKGDIAEGYSVSREKKESFPLTVTSAQKNPTAFYLCASRDTTNQPQHFGDGTRLSIL.

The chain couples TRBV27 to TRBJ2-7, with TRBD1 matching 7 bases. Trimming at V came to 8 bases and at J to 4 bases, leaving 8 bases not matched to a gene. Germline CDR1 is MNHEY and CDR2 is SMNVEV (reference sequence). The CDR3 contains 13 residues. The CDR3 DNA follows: TGTGCCAGCGGTAAGACAGGGTGGTACGAGCAGTACTTC. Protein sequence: CASGKTGWYEQYF.

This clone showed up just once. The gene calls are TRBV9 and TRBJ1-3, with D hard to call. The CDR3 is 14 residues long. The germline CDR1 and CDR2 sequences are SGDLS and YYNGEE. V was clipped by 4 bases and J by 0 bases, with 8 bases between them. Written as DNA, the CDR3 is TGTGCCAGCAGCCACGGGGACTCTGGAAACACCATATATTTT. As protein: CASSHGDSGNTIYF.

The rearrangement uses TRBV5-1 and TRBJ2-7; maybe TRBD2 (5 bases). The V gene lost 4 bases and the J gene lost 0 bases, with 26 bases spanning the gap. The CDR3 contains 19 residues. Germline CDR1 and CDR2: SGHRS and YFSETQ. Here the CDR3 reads CASSNPSGLGSGSSYEQYF. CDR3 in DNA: TGCGCCAGCAGCAATCCCAGTGGACTTGGGTCGGGGAGCTCCTACGAGCAGTACTTC.

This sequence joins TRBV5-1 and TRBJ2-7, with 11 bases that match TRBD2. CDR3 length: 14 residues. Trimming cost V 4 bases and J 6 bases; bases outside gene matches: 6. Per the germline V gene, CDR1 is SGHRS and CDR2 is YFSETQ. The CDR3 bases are TGCGCCAGCAGCCCTATAGCGGGAGGGAGCGAGCAGTACTTC. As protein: CASSPIAGGSEQYF.

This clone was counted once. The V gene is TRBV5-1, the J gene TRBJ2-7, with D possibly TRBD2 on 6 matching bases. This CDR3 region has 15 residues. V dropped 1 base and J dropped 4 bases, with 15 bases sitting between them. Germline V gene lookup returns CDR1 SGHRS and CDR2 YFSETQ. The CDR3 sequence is CASSLSLGEAYEQYF. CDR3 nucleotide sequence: TGCGCCAGCAGCTTGAGTTTGGGGGAGGCTTACGAGCAGTACTTC. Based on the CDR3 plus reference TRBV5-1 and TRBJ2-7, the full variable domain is KAGVTQTPRYLIKTRGQQVTLSCSPISGHRSVSWYQQTPGQGLQFLFEYFSETQRNKGNFPGRFSGRQFSNSRSEMNVSTLELGDSALYLCASSLSLGEAYEQYFGPGTRLTVT.

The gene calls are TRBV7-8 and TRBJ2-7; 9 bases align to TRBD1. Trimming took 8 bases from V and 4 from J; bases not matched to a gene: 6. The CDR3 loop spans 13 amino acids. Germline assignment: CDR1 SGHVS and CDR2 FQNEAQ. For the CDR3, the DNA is TGTGCCAGCGGGGGGGACAGGGAGTACGAGCAGTACTTC. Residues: CASGGDREYEQYF.

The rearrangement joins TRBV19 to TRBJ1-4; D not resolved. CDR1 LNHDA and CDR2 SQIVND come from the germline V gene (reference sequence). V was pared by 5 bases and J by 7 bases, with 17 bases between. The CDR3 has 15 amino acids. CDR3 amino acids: CASSQRNSLREKLFF. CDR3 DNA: TGTGCCAGTAGTCAACGCAACAGTCTCCGTGAAAAACTGTTTTTT.